This T cell receptor (beta chain) was identified in a study of shared clonotypes between healthy human individuals. Per germline, CDR1 LNHNV and CDR2 YYDKDF (reference sequence). Trimming stripped 3 bases from V and 5 bases from J, with 14 bases between. This CDR3 contains 15 residues. Genomic DNA of every subset was divided equally among multiple immunoSEQ plates. Unsorted PBMC DNA sequencing spanned ten immunoSEQ deep assay plates. Original analysis: Junction-only immunoSEQ sequences carried no quality scores, so filtering differed. Assay used: immunoSEQ multiplex PCR; TCRdb lists only in-frame clones, some missing. V, J and clone size are taken as reported in that table, and D and trimming were inferred from the DNA itself. In the table there are about 480,000 clones, 60% to 80% of which are singletons.

The chain carries TRBV15 and TRBJ2-1; D may be TRBD2 (7 bases). Source material: PBMCs. The receptor comes from a woman aged 40 to 55 in good health. Some clones in this sample may be carry-over from other donors' samples. For the CDR3, the DNA is TGTGCCACCAGCAGGGGGAGGGGGTTCAACAATGAGCAGTTCTTC. It specifies CATSRGRGFNNEQFF.